This T cell receptor beta chain was identified in a study of blood T cells in healthy people across ages. Primers used in a second PCR of about 7 to 11 cycles were a sample-barcoded 5' primer and a J-beta primer mix. TCRdb used MiXCR to reprocess the 5' RACE reads, holding one entry per CDR3 protein. In the table there are 750,000 to 950,000 distinct CDR3 sequences, under 35% of which are singletons. J gave up 4 bases and V 2 bases, and 5 bases lay outside the gene matches. This CDR3 spans 15 amino acids. Germline V gives CDR1 KGHDR, CDR2 SFDVKD. The study drew donors from healthy Caucasian individuals in Russia aged roughly 6 to 95. The data also belong to a second study, concerning T cells of mothers and their children. That source notes: For each mother, over 9.5 million TCR beta CDR3 reads were obtained, and for each child, a few million.

This receptor was obtained from a woman aged 40 to 50 in good health. Sample: blood. V gene TRBV24-1 combines with J gene TRBJ2-7; TRBD1 agrees at 9 bases. CDR3 region: CATSDSKTGGYEQYF. DNA of the CDR3: TGTGCCACCAGTGATTCCAAGACAGGGGGTTACGAGCAGTACTTC.